This is a list of T cell receptor beta chains from one sample in a study of shared clonotypes between healthy human individuals. Repertoires were generated with immunoSEQ multiplex PCR, while TCRdb's copy carries only in-frame clones and drops some. Of over a million clones listed, about 75% are singletons. The sample comprised memory CD4+ T cells sorted from blood. These receptor sequences come from a man aged 18 to 35 in good health. The CDR3 runs from the conserved cysteine through the conserved F or W. The D gene is left open where the match is weak. Rows give clone size only sometimes, using once, few, many, or a class for an expanded clone.

TRBD1 | TRBJ1-2 | few | TRBV4-1 | TGCGCCAGCAGCCCACAGACAGGGGGAGGGCATGGCTACACCTTC | CASSPQTGGGHGYTF
- | TRBJ2-3 | - | TRBV4-3 | TGCGCCAGCAGCCAAGATGCGAGAGAGCAGTATTTT | CASSQDAREQYF
- | TRBJ1-5 | - | TRBV6-6 | TGTGCCAGCAGTTACGTCACGGATAGCAATCAGCCCCAGCATTTT | CASSYVTDSNQPQHF
TRBD2 | TRBJ2-3 | - | TRBV5-1 | TGCGCCAGCAGCTTGGTGGCCCCCAACCTAGCGGGAGCCACAGATACGCAGTATTTT | CASSLVAPNLAGATDTQYF
TRBD1 | TRBJ2-1 | - | TRBV4-3 | TGCGCCAGCAGCCAACAAACAGGGGGCCATGAGCAGTTCTTC | CASSQQTGGHEQFF
TRBD2 | TRBJ2-1 | - | TRBV19 | TGTGCCAGTAGTATAGGCCCCGGTCTAGCGGGAGGCCTCAATGAGCAGTTCTTC | CASSIGPGLAGGLNEQFF
- | TRBJ1-3 | - | TRBV30 | TGTGCCCGTGCGGCCGGGGGATCGGGAAACACCATATATTTT | CARAAGGSGNTIYF
- | TRBJ2-2 | many | TRBV5-1 | TGCGCCAGCAGCTTGGCTGGACACCCGAACACCGGGGAGCTGTTTTTT | CASSLAGHPNTGELFF
TRBD1 | TRBJ2-7 | - | TRBV5-8 | TGTGCCAGCAGCCTTGGTCCGGACAGGGGGTTTCACGAGCAGTACTTC | CASSLGPDRGFHEQYF
- | TRBJ1-5 | - | TRBV5-6 | TGTGCCAGCAGCTTGGCCGGGGGCGGTTATCAGCCCCAGCATTTT | CASSLAGGGYQPQHF
TRBD2 | TRBJ2-6 | few | TRBV6-1 | TGTGCCAGCAGAGACGGGGGGGCTGGGGCCAACGTCCTGACTTTC | CASRDGGAGANVLTF
- | TRBJ2-2 | - | TRBV30 | TGTGCCTGGAGTGAGGTGCGGCGGGGTGACACCGGGGAGCTGTTTTTT | CAWSEVRRGDTGELFF
- | TRBJ1-1 | - | TRBV18 | TGTGCCAGCTCCCTTTCGACAGAGAACACTGAAGCTTTCTTT | CASSLSTENTEAFF
TRBD1 | TRBJ2-2 | - | TRBV9 | TGTGCCAGCAGCGGAGGGACAGGGCGGACCGGGGAGCTGTTTTTT | CASSGGTGRTGELFF
- | TRBJ2-3 | few | TRBV15 | TGTGCCACCAGCTTGATCTTCACAGATACGCAGTATTTT | CATSLIFTDTQYF
- | TRBJ2-1 | - | TRBV18 | TGTGCCAGCTCACCAGGGGCCGGGGGCAATGAGCAGTTCTTC | CASSPGAGGNEQFF
- | TRBJ2-5 | - | TRBV5-4 | TGTGCCAGCAGCTTGGACGGACTCCAAGAGACCCAGTACTTC | CASSLDGLQETQYF
- | TRBJ2-3 | - | TRBV15 | TGTGCCACCAGCAGAGAGGGTAGCGGCTTCCCAGATACGCAGTATTTT | CATSREGSGFPDTQYF
- | TRBJ2-7 | many | TRBV15 | TGTGCCACCAGCAGAGAAGCATTCTACGAGCAGTACTTC | CATSREAFYEQYF
TRBD2 | TRBJ2-7 | - | TRBV7-6 | TGTGCCAGCAGCTTAAAGACTAGCGGGGGCCCCTACGAGCAGTACTTC | CASSLKTSGGPYEQYF
TRBD1 | TRBJ1-2 | - | TRBV30 | TGTGCCTGGGGCCCCCGGACAGGGGAAGGGTATGGCTACACCTTC | CAWGPRTGEGYGYTF
- | TRBJ2-7 | once | TRBV7-9 | TGTGCCAGCAGCTTAGCACTAGGGCTAGACTCGTTC | CASSLALGLDSF
TRBD1 | TRBJ2-2 | - | TRBV4-3 | TGCGCCAGCAGCCCCAGGACAGGGGGCAACACCGGGGAGCTGTTTTTT | CASSPRTGGNTGELFF
- | TRBJ2-3 | few | TRBV18 | TGTGCCAGCTCACCGAATACAGATACGCAGTATTTT | CASSPNTDTQYF
- | TRBJ2-3 | once | TRBV28 | TGTGCCAGCAGTTTTCGAGGGGTAATACTGGATACGCAGTATTTT | CASSFRGVILDTQYF
TRBD1 | TRBJ2-1 | - | TRBV18 | TGTGCCAGCTCACATTCGACAGGGGGGGCCTACAATGAGCAGTTCTTC | CASSHSTGGAYNEQFF
TRBD1 | TRBJ2-1 | once | TRBV28 | TGTGCCAGCAGTTTGATCACTACAGGGGGACGGAATGAGCAGTTCTTC | CASSLITTGGRNEQFF
TRBD2 | TRBJ2-4 | - | TRBV16 | TGTGCCAGCAGCCAATCTAGCGGGAGTAACATTCAGTACTTC | CASSQSSGSNIQYF
- | TRBJ1-1 | - | TRBV6-6 | TGTGCCAGCAGTTACTCGGTCAGAAACACTGAAGCTTTCTTT | CASSYSVRNTEAFF
- | TRBJ1-2 | once | TRBV2 | TGTGCCAGCAGCACAGGTCTCTTCAGAGCTAACTATGGCTACACCTTC | CASSTGLFRANYGYTF
TRBD2 | TRBJ2-3 | - | TRBV14 | TGTGCCAGCAGCCAAGATTTAAGGGCGGGAGGAACAGATACGCAGTATTTT | CASSQDLRAGGTDTQYF
TRBD1 | TRBJ1-2 | - | TRBV6-5 | TGTGCCAGCAGTCTCACTACAGGGGGCTGGGGCTACACCTTC | CASSLTTGGWGYTF
- | TRBJ1-2 | once | TRBV4-3 | TGCGCCAGCAGCTTCAGGGAGGGTAGTGGCTACACCTTC | CASSFREGSGYTF
- | TRBJ2-7 | - | TRBV9 | TGTGCCAGCAGCGTAGCGGCGAGCTCCTACGAGCAGTACTTC | CASSVAASSYEQYF
- | TRBJ1-6 | - | TRBV2 | TGTGCCAGCAGTGAAGGTGCTTATTCACCCCTCCACTTT | CASSEGAYSPLHF
- | TRBJ1-1 | - | TRBV19 | TGTGCCAGTAGGTTTCTAGGGGGGCGGTCCACTGAAGCTTTCTTT | CASRFLGGRSTEAFF
- | TRBJ2-1 | - | TRBV20-1 | TGCAGTGCTACCCCTCACAATGAGCAGTTCTTC | CSATPHNEQFF
- | TRBJ1-2 | once | TRBV5-4 | TGTGCCAGCAGCCTCACTATGGACAGCAACTATGGCTACACCTTC | CASSLTMDSNYGYTF